This T cell receptor beta chain was sequenced in a study of control samples from healthy donors and cancer patients (TCRdb year 2020). This clone showed up just once. Its binding antigen is unknown. No much larger clone is present one base from it, and per-base qualities are unavailable. Libraries were built with the immunoSEQ multiplex PCR assay. Held by TCRdb, this immuneACCESS table contains in-frame sequences only and omits some clones. Under half of the omission traces to an unresolved V gene where checked; the cause of the rest is unknown. The sample data list 100,000 or so clones, and roughly 90% of these were observed just once. The ten largest clones take up 0.85% to 1% of the sample. The origin of this receptor is a woman aged 25 to 39 in good health. Sequencing was performed on blood.

In nucleotides, the sequence is TGTGCCAGCAGCTTAGTAGCTGGTTCTGACTATGGCTACACCTTC. Its product reads: CASSLVAGSDYGYTF. The V gene is TRBV7-9 and the J gene is TRBJ1-2, with no confident D gene call. From the germline V gene (reference sequence), CDR1 is SEHNR and CDR2 is FQNEAQ. Reading from cysteine to phenylalanine, the CDR3 counts 15 amino acids. Only the CDR3 DNA stays, 45 bases, in frame from base 1. The germline ends are 12 bases apart after V is trimmed by 1 base and J by 3 bases.